The T cell receptor (beta chain) under discussion was sequenced for a study of T cell repertoires in cytomegalovirus infection. Looking at the study overall: Recently identified HLA-C-restricted CMV epitopes were used, and well-studied HLA-B-restricted CMV epitopes were used as well. A matching HLA type, together with CMV infection, was signaled by public TCR beta signatures.

Whole-study results and caveats: In two of eight donors, the top clonotype was HLA-C-restricted CMV-specific.

TCRdb fed the reads into MiXCR, producing one record per CDR3 protein. The data contain 600,000 to 700,000 distinct CDR3 sequences, around 30% of them singletons. As regards this clonotype: Its antigen is as yet unknown.

Trimming pared 0 bases from V and 2 bases from J, leaving 14 bases between. Germline values: CDR1 MNHGY, CDR2 SAAAGT. The CDR3 loop spans 17 amino acids. V is TRBV6-8 and J is TRBJ1-5, with a tentative D call TRBD1 (5 bases). Sample: cultured PBMCs, taken from culture after CMV antigen stimulation. This clonotype originated in a human donor in good health (CMV status not recorded). Some clones in this sample may be carry-over from other donors' samples. The CDR3 reads CASSYSFPQGGNQPQHF. The DNA of the CDR3 is TGTGCCAGCAGTTACTCCTTCCCGCAGGGCGGCAATCAGCCCCAGCATTTT.